This T cell receptor (beta chain) was captured in a study of long-term antiretroviral therapy in people with HIV. Study results and limitations: An increase in diversity followed ART, yet levels stayed below transplant donor controls.

Comment on this clone: Its target is unknown.

This was the immunoSEQ v3.0 assay at survey level. TCRdb's copy holds only in-frame clones and misses some; the assay was immunoSEQ multiplex PCR. The sample contains 9,500 to 11,000 clones, around 80% of which appear only once. Germline-derived CDR1 and CDR2 are SEHNR and FQNEAQ (reference sequence). J gave up 8 bases and V 5 bases, and 6 bases lay outside the gene matches. The CDR3 spans 15 residues. The sample was unsorted PBMCs, taken roughly 7.3 years after starting antiretroviral therapy. This chain joins TRBV7-9 and TRBJ1-6, with TRBD1 matching 10 bases. The sequence was collected from a man aged 45-65 years with HIV. The CDR3 loop reads CASSPTGGRDSPLHF. The CDR3 nucleotides read TGTGCCAGCAGCCCGACAGGGGGCAGGGATTCACCCCTCCACTTT.